Sequencing of this T cell receptor beta chain was carried out in a study of blood T cells in healthy people across ages. About the study: Template switching recovered approximately one barcoded beta molecule for every two T cells. Study results and limitations: Estimates drawn from one million T cells were deemed to understate diversity.

Using a J-beta primer mix together with a sample-barcoded 5' primer, a second PCR was run for roughly 7 to 11 cycles. Each CDR3 protein gets one entry after TCRdb re-called the 5' RACE reads with MiXCR. Of 780,000 or so distinct CDR3 sequences listed, 45% to 70% are singletons. This clonotype has just a few counts. Its antigen is unknown. This clonotype was sampled from a man between 35 and 55 years old in good health. Sequencing was done on a sample of blood.

The chain's CDR3 is CASSLAGGNYNEQFF. The CDR3 DNA reads as TGCGCCAGCAGCTTGGCTGGGGGAAACTACAATGAGCAGTTCTTC. The genes are TRBV5-1 and TRBJ2-1; the D gene could be TRBD1 or TRBD2 (5 bases each). Germline V gene lookup returns CDR1 SGHRS and CDR2 YFSETQ. This CDR3 is 15 amino acids long. The V end lost 0 bases, the J end lost 3 bases, and 10 bases lay between the germline ends.